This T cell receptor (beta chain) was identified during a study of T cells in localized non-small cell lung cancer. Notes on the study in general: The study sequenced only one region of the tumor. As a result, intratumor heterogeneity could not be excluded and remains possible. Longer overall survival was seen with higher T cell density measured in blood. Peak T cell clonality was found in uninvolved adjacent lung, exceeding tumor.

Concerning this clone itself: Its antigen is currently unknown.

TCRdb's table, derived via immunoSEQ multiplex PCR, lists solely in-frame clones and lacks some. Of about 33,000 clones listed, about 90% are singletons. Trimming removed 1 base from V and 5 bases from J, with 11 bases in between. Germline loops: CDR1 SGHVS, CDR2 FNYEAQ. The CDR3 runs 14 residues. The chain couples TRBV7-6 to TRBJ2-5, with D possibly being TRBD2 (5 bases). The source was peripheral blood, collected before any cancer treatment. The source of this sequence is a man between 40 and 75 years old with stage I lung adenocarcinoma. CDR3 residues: CASSLETRAETQYF. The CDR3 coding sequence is TGTGCCAGCAGCTTAGAAACGAGGGCCGAGACCCAGTACTTC.